This T cell receptor beta chain was sequenced for a study of T cell changes during pregnancy in multiple sclerosis (dated by TCRdb to about 2019). Study-wide context: The study examined how the T cell repertoire changed over the course of pregnancy in women with multiple sclerosis.

Library preparation was by the immunoSEQ multiplex PCR assay. In its TCRdb copy, this immuneACCESS table keeps in-frame sequences only and misses some clones. Where compared with another copy, unresolved V genes explain less than half of these, and the others have no known cause. The sample table holds more than 60,000 clones, of which roughly nine tenths were seen once. The ten largest clones add up to roughly 0.29% of the sample. In regard to this clone: Its antigen remains undetermined. Nothing much larger sits one base from this clone, and base qualities are not available.

Material: CD4+ T cells from peripheral blood mononuclear cells, obtained in the third trimester of pregnancy. The TCR comes from a female donor in good health, enrolled as a control in a pregnancy study.

The CDR3 in this case is CASSQDPGRPQHF. The nucleotides are TGCGCCAGCAGCCAAGATCCAGGCCGGCCCCAGCATTTT. Here the chain combines TRBV4-3 and TRBJ1-5; there is no confident call for the D gene. The CDR3 sequence holds 13 residues, the cysteine and phenylalanine included. The sequence is cut down to CDR3 DNA, 39 bases in frame from base 1. From the germline V gene, CDR1 is LGHNA and CDR2 is YSLEER. V is pared back by 0 bases and J by 9 bases, with 9 bases lying between the germline termini.